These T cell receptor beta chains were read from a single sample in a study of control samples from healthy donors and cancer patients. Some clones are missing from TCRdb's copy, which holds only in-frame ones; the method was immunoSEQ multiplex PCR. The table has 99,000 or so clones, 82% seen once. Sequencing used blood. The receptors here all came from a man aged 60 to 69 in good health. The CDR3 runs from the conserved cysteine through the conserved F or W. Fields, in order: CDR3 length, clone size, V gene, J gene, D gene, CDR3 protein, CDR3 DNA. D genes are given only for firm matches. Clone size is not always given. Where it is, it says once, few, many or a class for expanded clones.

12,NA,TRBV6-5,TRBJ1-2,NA,CAGRTGEDGYTF,TGTGCCGGGCGCACGGGGGAGGATGGCTACACCTTC
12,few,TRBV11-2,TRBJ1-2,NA,CASSLNGVIGTF,TGTGCCAGCAGCTTGAACGGGGTTATAGGCACCTTC
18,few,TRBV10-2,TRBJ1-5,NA,CASSEDLLGGIRDQPQHF,TGCGCCAGCAGTGAGGACCTCCTGGGGGGAATTAGGGATCAGCCCCAGCATTTT
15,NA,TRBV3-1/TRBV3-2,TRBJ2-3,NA,CASSQAGANTDTQYF,TGTGCCAGCAGCCAAGCCGGGGCGAACACAGATACGCAGTATTTT
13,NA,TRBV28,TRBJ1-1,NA,CASSLTRRTEAFF,TGTGCCAGCAGTTTAACCAGACGGACTGAAGCTTTCTTT
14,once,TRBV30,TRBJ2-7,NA,CAWSGRGSIYEQYF,TGTGCCTGGTCGGGACGGGGATCTATCTACGAGCAGTACTTC
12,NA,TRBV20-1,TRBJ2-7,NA,CSASQSLYEQYF,TGCAGTGCTAGTCAGTCCCTCTACGAGCAGTACTTC
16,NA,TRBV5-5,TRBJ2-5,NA,CASSPPPLGREETQYF,TGTGCCAGCAGCCCACCCCCCTTGGGACGGGAAGAGACCCAGTACTTC
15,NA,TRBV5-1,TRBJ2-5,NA,CASSSALGLGETQYF,TGCGCCAGCAGCTCCGCCCTGGGCCTGGGCGAGACCCAGTACTTC
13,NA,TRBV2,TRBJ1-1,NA,CASERGEETEAFF,TGTGCCAGTGAGCGAGGGGAGGAAACTGAAGCTTTCTTT
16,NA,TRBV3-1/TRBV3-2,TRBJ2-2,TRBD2,CASSHLTSGRPGELFF,TGTGCCAGCAGCCACTTGACTAGCGGGAGGCCCGGGGAGCTGTTTTTT
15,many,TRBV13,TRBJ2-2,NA,CASSLEGGSPGELFF,TGTGCCAGCAGCTTAGAGGGGGGGTCACCCGGGGAGCTGTTTTTT